This entry lists 10 T cell receptor beta chains sequenced from one sample in a study of T cell responses to AZD1222 COVID-19 vaccine. Sequencing used immunoSEQ multiplex PCR; TCRdb keeps in-frame clones, though not all of them. The sample contains tens of thousands of clones, around 80% of which appear only once. The sample consisted of peripheral blood, taken 28 days after the second AZD1222 dose. The receptors were sampled from an adult who received the AZD1222 COVID-19 vaccine.

This clone was recorded only once. J is TRBJ2-1 and V is TRBV11-3; possible D gene TRBD2, 7 bases. V shed 0 bases and J shed 8 bases, with 14 bases lying between them. The CDR3 runs to 15 residues. Germline V gene sequence: CDR1 SGHNT, CDR2 YENEEA. CDR3 coding DNA: TGTGCCAGCAGCTTAGAAGGAGGGGGGGTCGATGAGCAGTTCTTC. This encodes CASSLEGGGVDEQFF.

This clone was seen only once. V is TRBV7-9 and J is TRBJ2-7; D is ambiguous. This CDR3 spans 12 amino acids. The V gene's germline CDR1 is SEHNR and CDR2 FQNEAQ (reference sequence). V shed 4 bases and J shed 3 bases, with 7 bases lying between them. This CDR3 is CASSSYSYEQYF. The CDR3 nucleotides read TGTGCCAGCAGCTCTTACAGCTACGAGCAGTACTTC. Full variable domain (rest looked up from reference TRBV7-9 and TRBJ2-7): DTGVSQNPRHKITKRGQNVTFRCDPISEHNRLYWYRQTLGQGPEFLTYFQNEAQLEKSRLLSDRFSAERPKGSFSTLEIQRTEQGDSAMYLCASSSYSYEQYFGPGTRLTVT.

A few counts support this clone. The V call is TRBV10-3, the J call TRBJ1-2, with 11 bases aligning to TRBD1. The CDR3 length is 15 residues. Germline trimming cut 10 bases from V and 6 bases from J; bases unmatched to any gene: 13. Germline loops: CDR1 ENHRY, CDR2 SYGVKD. Here the CDR3 DNA reads TGTGCCACCTGGAGCCGGGACAGGGGGAGACATGGCTACACCTTC. Translation: CATWSRDRGRHGYTF.

This chain joins TRBV11-2 and TRBJ1-2; D unclear. The CDR3 sequence is 12 residues long. V lost 4 bases and J lost 9, with 12 bases in between. Germline V gene lookup returns CDR1 SGHAT and CDR2 FQNNGV. CDR3 loop: CASSSETTRYTF. The CDR3, as DNA: TGTGCCAGCAGCTCAGAAACTACTCGCTACACCTTC.

This chain uses TRBV2 with TRBJ1-4; 8 bases map to TRBD1. Germline CDR1 is SNHLY and CDR2 is FYNNEI. The CDR3 runs to 15 residues. Trimming cost V 6 bases and J 7 bases; bases outside gene matches: 10. The CDR3 is CASRTGMTGAEKLFF. The CDR3 DNA is TGTGCCAGCAGAACCGGGATGACAGGGGCTGAAAAACTGTTTTTT. Full variable domain (rest looked up from reference TRBV2 and TRBJ1-4): EPEVTQTPSHQVTQMGQEVILRCVPISNHLYFYWYRQILGQKVEFLVSFYNNEISEKSEIFDDQFSVERPDGSNFTLKIRSTKLEDSAMYFCASRTGMTGAEKLFFGSGTQLSVL.

The chain has TRBV3-1 (or the pseudogene TRBV3-2) and TRBJ1-3; D perhaps matches TRBD1 (5 bases). The germline V and J ends were trimmed by 1 base and 4 bases, with 8 bases remaining between them. The CDR3 loop spans 14 amino acids. CDR1 is LGHDT, CDR2 YNNKEL, per germline (reference sequence). CDR3 sequence (DNA): TGTGCCAGCAGCCAAGTTGGACAAGGAAACACCATATATTTT. It translates to CASSQVGQGNTIYF.

In DNA form, the CDR3 reads TGCGCCAGCAGCTTGGAGGGAGGGAACACTGAAGCTTTCTTT. As protein: CASSLEGGNTEAFF. The chain carries TRBV5-1 and TRBJ1-1; D gene ambiguous. The CDR3 contains 14 residues. Trimming pared 0 bases from V and 1 base from J, leaving 7 bases between. Germline assignment: CDR1 SGHRS and CDR2 YFSETQ.

The chain couples TRBV6-2 or TRBV6-3 to TRBJ2-1; 8 bases align to TRBD2. CDR1 MNHEY and CDR2 SVGEGT come from the germline V gene. The length of the CDR3 is 16 residues. V lost 4 bases and J lost 9; bases outside the gene matches: 14. CDR3 region: CASSLQGLARRGEQFF. The CDR3 nucleotides read TGTGCCAGCAGTTTACAAGGACTAGCCCGACGTGGTGAGCAGTTCTTC.

The chain combines TRBV7-3 with TRBJ1-3; D remains unclear. The V gene's germline CDR1 is SGHTA and CDR2 FQGTGA. This CDR3 has 14 residues. V was pared by 0 bases and J by 1 base, with 4 bases between. CDR3 residues: CASSLTGSGNTIYF. CDR3 nucleotide sequence: TGTGCCAGCAGCTTAACGGGTTCTGGAAACACCATATATTTT.

The J gene is TRBJ1-4, the V gene TRBV2; TRBD1 might be the D (5 bases). The CDR3 contains 13 residues. The germline CDR1 and CDR2 sequences are SNHLY and FYNNEI. The germline V and J ends were trimmed by 8 bases and 3 bases, with 10 bases remaining between them. CDR3 sequence reads: CASEARANEKLFF. The CDR3 nucleotides read TGTGCCAGCGAGGCCAGGGCTAATGAAAAACTGTTTTTT.